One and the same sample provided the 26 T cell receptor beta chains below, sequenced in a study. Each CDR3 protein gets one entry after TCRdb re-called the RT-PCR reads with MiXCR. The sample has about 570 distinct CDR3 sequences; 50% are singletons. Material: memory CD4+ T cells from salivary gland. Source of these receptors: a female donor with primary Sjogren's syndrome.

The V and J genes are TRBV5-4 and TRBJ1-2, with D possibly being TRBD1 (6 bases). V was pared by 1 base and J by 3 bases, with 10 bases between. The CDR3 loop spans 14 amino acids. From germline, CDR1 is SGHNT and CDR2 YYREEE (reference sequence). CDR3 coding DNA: TGTGCCAGCAGCTTGCAGGGGTATGACTATGGCTACACCTTC. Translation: CASSLQGYDYGYTF.

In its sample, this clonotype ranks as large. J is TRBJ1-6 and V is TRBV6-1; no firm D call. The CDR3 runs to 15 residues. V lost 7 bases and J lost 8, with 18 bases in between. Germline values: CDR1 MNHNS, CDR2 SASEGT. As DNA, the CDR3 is TGTGCCAGCACCGACCGATACCAGGAGGATTCACCCCTCCACTTT. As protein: CASTDRYQEDSPLHF.

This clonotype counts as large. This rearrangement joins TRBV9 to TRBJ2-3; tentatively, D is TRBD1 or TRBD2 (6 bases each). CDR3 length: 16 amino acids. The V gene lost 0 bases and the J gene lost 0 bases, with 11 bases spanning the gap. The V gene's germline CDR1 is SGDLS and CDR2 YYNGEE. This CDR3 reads CASSVAGGRSTDTQYF. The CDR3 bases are TGTGCCAGCAGCGTAGCCGGGGGCCGAAGCACAGATACGCAGTATTTT.

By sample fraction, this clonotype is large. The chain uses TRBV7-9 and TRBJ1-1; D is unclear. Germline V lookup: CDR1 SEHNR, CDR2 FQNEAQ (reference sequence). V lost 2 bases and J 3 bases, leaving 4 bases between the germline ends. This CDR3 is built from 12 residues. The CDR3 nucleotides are TGTGCCAGCAGCTTAAGGGACACTGAAGCTTTCTTT. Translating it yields CASSLRDTEAFF.

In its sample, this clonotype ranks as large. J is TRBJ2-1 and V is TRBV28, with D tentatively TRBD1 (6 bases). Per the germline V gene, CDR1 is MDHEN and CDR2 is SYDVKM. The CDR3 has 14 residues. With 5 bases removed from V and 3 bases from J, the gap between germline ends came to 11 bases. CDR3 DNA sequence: TGTGCCAGCAGTCAGGACAGATACTACAATGAGCAGTTCTTC. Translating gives CASSQDRYYNEQFF.

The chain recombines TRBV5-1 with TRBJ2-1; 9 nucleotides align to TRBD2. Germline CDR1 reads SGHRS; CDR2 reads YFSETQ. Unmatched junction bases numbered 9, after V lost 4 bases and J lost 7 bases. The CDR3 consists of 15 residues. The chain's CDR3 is CASSNPGGGANEQFF. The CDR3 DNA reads TGCGCCAGCAGCAACCCTGGCGGGGGGGCTAATGAGCAGTTCTTC.

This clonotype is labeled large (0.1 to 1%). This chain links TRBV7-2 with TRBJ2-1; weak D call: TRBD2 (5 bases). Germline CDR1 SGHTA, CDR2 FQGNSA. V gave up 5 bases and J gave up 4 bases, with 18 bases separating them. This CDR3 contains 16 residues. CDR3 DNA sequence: TGTGCCAGCAGCCTCACCACAACGGGAAAATACAATGAGCAGTTCTTC. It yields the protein CASSLTTTGKYNEQFF.

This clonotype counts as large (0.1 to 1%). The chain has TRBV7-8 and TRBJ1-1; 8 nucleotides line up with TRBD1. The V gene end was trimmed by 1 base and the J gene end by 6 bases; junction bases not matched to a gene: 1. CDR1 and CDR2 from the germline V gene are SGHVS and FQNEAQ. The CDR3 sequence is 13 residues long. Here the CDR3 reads CASSLDRGSEAFF. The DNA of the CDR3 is TGTGCCAGCAGCTTAGACAGGGGGTCTGAAGCTTTCTTT. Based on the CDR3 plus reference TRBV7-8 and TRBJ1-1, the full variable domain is GAGVSQSPRYKVAKRGQDVALRCDPISGHVSLFWYQQALGQGPEFLTYFQNEAQLDKSGLPSDRFFAERPEGSVSTLKIQRTQQEDSAVYLCASSLDRGSEAFFGQGTRLTVV.

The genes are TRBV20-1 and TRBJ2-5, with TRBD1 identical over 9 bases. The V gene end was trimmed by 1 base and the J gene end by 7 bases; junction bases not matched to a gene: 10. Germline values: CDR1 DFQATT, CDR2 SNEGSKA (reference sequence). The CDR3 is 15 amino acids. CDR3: CSARVLGQGIGTQYF. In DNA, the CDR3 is TGCAGTGCTAGAGTACTTGGACAGGGGATCGGGACCCAGTACTTC.

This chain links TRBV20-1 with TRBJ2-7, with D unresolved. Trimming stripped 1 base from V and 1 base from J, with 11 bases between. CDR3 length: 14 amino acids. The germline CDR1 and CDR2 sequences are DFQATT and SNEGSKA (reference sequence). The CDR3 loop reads CSARGQTVSYEQYF. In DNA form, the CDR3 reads TGCAGTGCTAGAGGGCAGACGGTTTCCTACGAGCAGTACTTC.

The CDR3 DNA sequence: TGTGCCAGCAGTTACTCCGTCGAAATGAGCAATCAGCCCCAGCATTTT. It codes for CASSYSVEMSNQPQHF. The chain recombines TRBV6-6 with TRBJ1-5; D gene ambiguous. The CDR3 spans 16 residues. V was clipped by 0 bases and J by 1 base, with 10 bases between them. CDR1 is MNHNY and CDR2 is SVGAGI in the germline V gene (reference sequence).

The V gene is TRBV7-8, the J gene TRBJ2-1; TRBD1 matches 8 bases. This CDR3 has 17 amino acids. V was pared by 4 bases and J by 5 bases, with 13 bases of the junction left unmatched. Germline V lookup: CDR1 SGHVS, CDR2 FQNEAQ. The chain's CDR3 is CASSSRGSRGQDNEQFF. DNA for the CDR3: TGTGCCAGCAGCTCTAGAGGGAGCAGGGGACAGGACAATGAGCAGTTCTTC.

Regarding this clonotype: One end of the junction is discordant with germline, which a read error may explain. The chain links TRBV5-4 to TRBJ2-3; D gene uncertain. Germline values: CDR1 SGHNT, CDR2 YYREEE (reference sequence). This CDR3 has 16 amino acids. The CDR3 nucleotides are TGCGCCAGCAGCTTGGGCTCTGATTCTAGCACAGATACGCAGTATTTT. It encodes CASSLGSDSSTDTQYF. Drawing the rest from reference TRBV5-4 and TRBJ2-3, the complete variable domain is ETGVTQSPTHLIKTRGQQVTLRCSSQSGHNTVSWYQQALGQGPQFIFQYYREEENGRGNFPPRFSGLQFPNYSSELNVNALELDDSALYLCASSLGSDSSTDTQYFGPGTRLTVL.

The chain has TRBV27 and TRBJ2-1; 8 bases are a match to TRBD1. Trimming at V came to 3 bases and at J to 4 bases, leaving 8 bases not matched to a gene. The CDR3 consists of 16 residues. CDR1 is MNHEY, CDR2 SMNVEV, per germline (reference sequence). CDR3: CASSLGQVLKYNEQFF. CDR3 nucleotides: TGTGCCAGCAGTTTGGGACAGGTGCTAAAGTACAATGAGCAGTTCTTC.

CDR3 nucleotides: TGCAGTGCCCTAAGGGGGGGACTCCCTATCAATGAGCAGTTCTTC. Its protein is CSALRGGLPINEQFF. This chain uses TRBV20-1 with TRBJ2-5, with D possibly TRBD2 on 7 matching bases. The DNA end is more similar to TRBJ2-1, so the J call may be wrong. From germline, CDR1 is DFQATT and CDR2 SNEGSKA (reference sequence). The CDR3 is 15 amino acids.

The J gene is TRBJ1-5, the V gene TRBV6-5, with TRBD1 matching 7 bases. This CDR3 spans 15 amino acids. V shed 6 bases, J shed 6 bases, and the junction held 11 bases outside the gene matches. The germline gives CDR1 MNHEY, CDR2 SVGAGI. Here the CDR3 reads CASSRDREKSQPQHF. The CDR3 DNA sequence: TGTGCCAGCAGCCGAGACAGGGAAAAGAGTCAGCCCCAGCATTTT.

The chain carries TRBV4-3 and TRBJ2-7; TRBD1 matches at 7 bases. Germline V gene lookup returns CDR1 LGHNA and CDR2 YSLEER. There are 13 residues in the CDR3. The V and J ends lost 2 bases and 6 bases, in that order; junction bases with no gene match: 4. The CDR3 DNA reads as TGCGCCAGCAGCCAAAGGGGGCAGCGCGAGCAGTACTTC. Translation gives CASSQRGQREQYF.

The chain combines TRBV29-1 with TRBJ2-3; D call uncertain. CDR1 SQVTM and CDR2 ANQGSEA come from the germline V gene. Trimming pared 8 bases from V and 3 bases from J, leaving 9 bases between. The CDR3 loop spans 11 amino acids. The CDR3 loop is CSLTLTDTQYF. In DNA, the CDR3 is TGCAGCTTAACTCTGACAGATACGCAGTATTTT.

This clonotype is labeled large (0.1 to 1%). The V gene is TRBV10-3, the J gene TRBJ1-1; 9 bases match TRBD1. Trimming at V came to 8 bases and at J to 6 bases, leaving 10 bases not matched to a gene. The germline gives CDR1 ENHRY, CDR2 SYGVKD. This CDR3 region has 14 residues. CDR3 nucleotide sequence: TGTGCCATCGGGCGGGGGACAGGGAGCTCTGAAGCTTTCTTT. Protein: CAIGRGTGSSEAFF.

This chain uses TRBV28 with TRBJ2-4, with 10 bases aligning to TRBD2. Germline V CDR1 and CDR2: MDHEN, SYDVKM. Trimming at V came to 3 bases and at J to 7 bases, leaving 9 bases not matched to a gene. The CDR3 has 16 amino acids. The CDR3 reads CASSFQRGGFGNIQYF. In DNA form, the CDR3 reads TGTGCCAGCAGTTTTCAGCGGGGGGGATTCGGGAACATTCAGTACTTC.

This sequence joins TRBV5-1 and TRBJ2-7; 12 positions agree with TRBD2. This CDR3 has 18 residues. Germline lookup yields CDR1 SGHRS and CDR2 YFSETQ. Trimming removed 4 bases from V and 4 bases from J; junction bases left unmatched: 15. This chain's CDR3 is CASSRGQGGLAGSYEQYF. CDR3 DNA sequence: TGCGCCAGCAGCCGCGGACAGGGCGGACTAGCGGGAAGTTACGAGCAGTACTTC.

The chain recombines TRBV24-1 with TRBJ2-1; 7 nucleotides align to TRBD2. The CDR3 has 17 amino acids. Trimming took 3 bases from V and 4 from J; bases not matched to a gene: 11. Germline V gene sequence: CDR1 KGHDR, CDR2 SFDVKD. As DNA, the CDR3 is TGTGCCACCAGTGATAGCGGGGTTTGGGGGAATTACAATGAGCAGTTCTTC. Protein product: CATSDSGVWGNYNEQFF.

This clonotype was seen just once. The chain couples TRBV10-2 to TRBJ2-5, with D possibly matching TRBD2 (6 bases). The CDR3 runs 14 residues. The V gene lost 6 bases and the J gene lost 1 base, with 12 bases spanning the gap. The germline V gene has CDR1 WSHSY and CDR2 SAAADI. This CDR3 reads CASSRGSSQETQYF. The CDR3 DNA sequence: TGCGCCAGCAGCCGGGGGAGCAGCCAAGAGACCCAGTACTTC.

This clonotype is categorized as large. CDR3 DNA sequence: TGTGCCATCAGTGAGCACGGGGATAGCTCCTACAATGAGCAGTTCTTC. Its translation: CAISEHGDSSYNEQFF. V gene TRBV10-3 combines with J gene TRBJ2-1, with a possible D match to TRBD2 (5 bases). Trimming stripped 2 bases from V and 0 bases from J, with 11 bases between. Germline CDR1 and CDR2: ENHRY and SYGVKD. The CDR3 runs to 16 residues.

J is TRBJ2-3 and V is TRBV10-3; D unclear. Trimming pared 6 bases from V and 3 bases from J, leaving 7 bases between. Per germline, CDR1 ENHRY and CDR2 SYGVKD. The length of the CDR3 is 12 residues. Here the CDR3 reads CAISIGTDTQYF. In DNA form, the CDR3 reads TGTGCCATCAGCATAGGGACAGATACGCAGTATTTT.

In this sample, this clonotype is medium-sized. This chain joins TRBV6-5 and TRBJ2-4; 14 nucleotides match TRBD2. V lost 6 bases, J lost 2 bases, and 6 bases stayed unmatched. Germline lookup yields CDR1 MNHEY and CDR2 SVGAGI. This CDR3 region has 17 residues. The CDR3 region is CASRPGTSGRSKNIQYF. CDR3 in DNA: TGTGCCAGCAGACCCGGGACTAGCGGGAGATCCAAAAACATTCAGTACTTC.